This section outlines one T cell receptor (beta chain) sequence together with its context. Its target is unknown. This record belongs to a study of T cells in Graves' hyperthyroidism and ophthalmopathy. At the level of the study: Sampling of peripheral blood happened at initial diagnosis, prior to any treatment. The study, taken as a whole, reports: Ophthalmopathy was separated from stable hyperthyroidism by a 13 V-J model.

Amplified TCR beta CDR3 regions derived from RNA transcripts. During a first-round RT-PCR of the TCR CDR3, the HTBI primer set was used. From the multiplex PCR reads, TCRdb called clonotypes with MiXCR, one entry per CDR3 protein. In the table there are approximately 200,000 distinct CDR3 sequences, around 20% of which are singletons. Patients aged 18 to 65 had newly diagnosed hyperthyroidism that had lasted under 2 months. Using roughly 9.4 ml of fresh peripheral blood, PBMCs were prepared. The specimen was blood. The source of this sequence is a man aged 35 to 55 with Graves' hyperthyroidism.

CDR3 residues: CASGLLGDTQYF. Here the CDR3 DNA reads TGTGCTAGTGGTTTGCTGGGAGATACGCAGTATTTT. The gene calls are TRBV12-5 and TRBJ2-3; D gene uncertain. V was shortened by 2 bases and J by 5 bases, with 5 bases between the two germline ends. The CDR3 contains 12 residues. CDR1 and CDR2 from the germline V gene are LGHNT and FRNRAP.